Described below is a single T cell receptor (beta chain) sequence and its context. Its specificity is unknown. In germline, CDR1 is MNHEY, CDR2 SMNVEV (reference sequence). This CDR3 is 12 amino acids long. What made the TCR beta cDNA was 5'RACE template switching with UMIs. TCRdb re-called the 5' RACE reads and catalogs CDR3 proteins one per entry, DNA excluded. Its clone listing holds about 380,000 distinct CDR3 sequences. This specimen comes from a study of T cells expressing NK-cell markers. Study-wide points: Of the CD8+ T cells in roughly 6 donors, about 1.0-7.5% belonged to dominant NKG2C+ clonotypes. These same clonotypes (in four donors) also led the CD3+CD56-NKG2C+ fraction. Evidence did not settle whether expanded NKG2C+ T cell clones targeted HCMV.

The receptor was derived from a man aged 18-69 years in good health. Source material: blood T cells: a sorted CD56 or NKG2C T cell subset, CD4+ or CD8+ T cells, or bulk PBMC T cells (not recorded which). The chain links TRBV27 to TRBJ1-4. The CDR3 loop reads CASSRMGEKLFF.